What follows describes a single T cell receptor (beta chain). As yet, its antigen is unknown. This entry comes from a study of CD8+ T cells in alopecia areata. Study outcomes and limitations: Possibly because of HLA-related factors, TCR sharing was less clear across patients than in mice. Scalp samples also yield sequences of resident alphabeta T cells from normal skin. Normal scalp showed lower clonality than lesional scalp, especially alopecia totalis/universalis.

Individuals with alopecia areata gave both lesional scalp punch biopsies and peripheral blood for collection. V was shortened by 4 bases and J by 10 bases, with 14 bases between the two germline ends. This CDR3 has 13 amino acids. Germline values: CDR1 SEHNR, CDR2 FQNEAQ (reference sequence). Sequencing relied on a cDNA template that was reverse transcribed from extracted RNA. The assay was immunoSEQ multiplex PCR, and TCRdb's table has in-frame clones only and misses some. The sample records 65,000 to 95,000 clones, roughly 51% being singletons. The chain links TRBV7-9 to TRBJ2-1; the D call may be TRBD1 or TRBD2 (5 bases each). The receptor comes from a human donor with alopecia areata. Source material: NKG2D-high CD8+ T cells sorted from blood. DNA for the CDR3: TGTGCCAGCAGCTGGGGGTTGTTGGGGGAGCAGTTCTTC. It specifies CASSWGLLGEQFF.